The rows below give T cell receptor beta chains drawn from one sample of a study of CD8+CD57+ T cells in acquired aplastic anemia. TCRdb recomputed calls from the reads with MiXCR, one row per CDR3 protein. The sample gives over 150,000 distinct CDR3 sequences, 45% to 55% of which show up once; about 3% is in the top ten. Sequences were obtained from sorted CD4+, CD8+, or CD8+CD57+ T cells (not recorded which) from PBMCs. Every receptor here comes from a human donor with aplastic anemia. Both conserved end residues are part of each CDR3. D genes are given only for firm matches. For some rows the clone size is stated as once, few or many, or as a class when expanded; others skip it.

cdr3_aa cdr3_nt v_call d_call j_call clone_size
CAGRIGTSGTYEQYF TGTGCCGGCAGGATAGGAACTAGCGGGACCTACGAGCAGTACTTC TRBV25-1 TRBD2 TRBJ2-7 NA
CASRPRGDGYGYTF TGCGCCAGCAGGCCGCGCGGGGACGGGTATGGCTACACCTTC TRBV10-2 NA TRBJ1-2 few
CSARDPRGQGVDEQYF TGCAGTGCTAGAGATCCGAGGGGACAGGGGGTAGACGAGCAGTACTTC TRBV20-1 TRBD1 TRBJ2-7 NA
CASSLAGRGNEQFF TGTGCCAGCAGCTTAGCCGGTCGGGGCAATGAGCAGTTCTTC TRBV7-2 NA TRBJ2-1 NA
CASSRASAYNEQFF TGTGCCAGTAGTCGGGCGAGTGCCTACAATGAGCAGTTCTTC TRBV19 NA TRBJ2-1 many
CASTRSQGLYEQYF TGTGCCAGCACTAGATCACAGGGCCTGTACGAGCAGTACTTC TRBV2 NA TRBJ2-7 NA
CASSLRTGGASSNTEAFF TGTGCCAGCAGCTTACGGACAGGGGGGGCATCTTCGAACACTGAAGCTTTCTTT TRBV7-8 TRBD1 TRBJ1-1 many
CSAGSGPTYEQYF TGCAGTGCTGGGTCGGGTCCGACCTACGAGCAGTACTTC TRBV20-1 NA TRBJ2-7 NA
CSGTSGTREEQYF TGCAGTGGGACTAGCGGGACTAGGGAGGAGCAGTACTTC TRBV20-1 TRBD2 TRBJ2-7 many
CASSEAQGASEQYF TGTGCCAGCAGTGAAGCTCAGGGGGCAAGCGAGCAGTACTTC TRBV2 TRBD1 TRBJ2-7 once